The 10 T cell receptor beta chains reported below all come from one sample, sequenced in a study of control samples from healthy donors and cancer patients. Only in-frame clones appear in the TCRdb table, and some are missing; sequencing was by immunoSEQ multiplex PCR. This sample yields tens of thousands of clones, of which roughly 91% are seen a single time; about a sixth belongs to the top ten. Sequencing input: blood. Receptors were obtained from a man in his thirties or forties in good health.

Concerning this clone: At one of its ends the junction is not consistent with the germline gene, which may arise from a read error. The rearrangement uses TRBV3-1 (or the pseudogene TRBV3-2) and TRBJ1-1, with 8 bases aligning to TRBD1. The CDR3 loop spans 13 amino acids. Germline values: CDR1 LGHDT, CDR2 YNNKEL (reference sequence). The CDR3 protein is CASRHRDRPARDF. The CDR3 nucleotides read TGTGCCAGCAGGCACCGGGACAGGCCCGCAAGGGACTTT.

This clone was recorded only once. The V call is TRBV3-1 (or the pseudogene TRBV3-2), the J call TRBJ1-6, with D possibly TRBD1 on 6 matching bases. The germline V gene encodes CDR1 LGHDT and CDR2 YNNKEL (reference sequence). Trimming left V 1 base short and J 7 bases short, with 11 bases between. This CDR3 region has 15 residues. The CDR3 sequence is CASSQGGARNSPLHF. The CDR3 region has the DNA TGTGCCAGCAGCCAAGGGGGGGCCCGAAATTCACCCCTCCACTTT.

The chain joins TRBV29-1 to TRBJ1-2; D not certain. The CDR3 consists of 13 residues. Germline CDR1 is SQVTM and CDR2 is ANQGSEA. Trimming left V 6 bases short and J 3 bases short, with 14 bases between. The CDR3: CSVPQLHDYGYTF. As DNA, the CDR3 is TGCAGCGTCCCTCAGCTACATGACTATGGCTACACCTTC.

V usage is TRBV5-1 and J usage is TRBJ1-1; the D is unclear. In germline, CDR1 is SGHRS, CDR2 YFSETQ. This CDR3 has 18 residues. V shed 0 bases and J shed 3 bases, with 21 bases lying between them. CDR3 residues: CASSLGPRLASGDTEAFF. In nucleotides, the CDR3 is TGCGCCAGCAGCTTGGGACCTCGCCTGGCCTCGGGAGACACTGAAGCTTTCTTT.

This clone was seen only once. V and J are TRBV3-1 (or the pseudogene TRBV3-2) and TRBJ2-2; 9 positions agree with TRBD2. The junction had 7 bases not matched to a gene; V was cut back by 3 bases and J by 2 bases. The CDR3 has 17 residues. Germline V gene lookup returns CDR1 LGHDT and CDR2 YNNKEL (reference sequence). CDR3 DNA: TGTGCCAGCAGCCAGAAGGGGGGACTAGCTAACACCGGGGAGCTGTTTTTT. As protein: CASSQKGGLANTGELFF.

The V gene is TRBV9, the J gene TRBJ1-3; 10 bases align to TRBD1. The CDR3 contains 17 residues. Trimming removed 3 bases from V and 3 bases from J; junction bases left unmatched: 9. In germline, CDR1 is SGDLS, CDR2 YYNGEE. CDR3 sequence (DNA): TGTGCCAGCAGCGACCATCGACAGGGGGCTGGTGGAAACACCATATATTTT. It specifies CASSDHRQGAGGNTIYF.

This rearrangement joins TRBV19 to TRBJ2-3; possibly TRBD1 for D (6 bases). The ends were cut back, 3 bases at V and 7 bases at J, with 11 bases in the middle. Per the germline V gene, CDR1 is LNHDA and CDR2 is SQIVND (reference sequence). The CDR3 consists of 13 residues. CDR3 loop: CASSILGAHTQYF. CDR3 bases: TGTGCCAGTAGTATTTTGGGGGCTCATACGCAGTATTTT. Full variable domain (remainder filled in from reference TRBV19 and TRBJ2-3): DGGITQSPKYLFRKEGQNVTLSCEQNLNHDAMYWYRQDPGQGLRLIYYSQIVNDFQKGDIAEGYSVSREKKESFPLTVTSAQKNPTAFYLCASSILGAHTQYFGPGTRLTVL.

This clone appeared once. The chain links TRBV7-8 to TRBJ2-2, with D unclear. Looked up from germline, CDR1 is SGHVS and CDR2 is FQNEAQ. This CDR3 is built from 15 residues. V lost 1 base, J lost 0 bases, and 6 bases lay in between. CDR3 protein: CASSLEPSNTGELFF. The CDR3 DNA reads as TGTGCCAGCAGCTTAGAGCCTTCGAACACCGGGGAGCTGTTTTTT.

The chain links TRBV19 to TRBJ2-3, with D possibly being TRBD2 (6 bases). Per the germline V gene, CDR1 is LNHDA and CDR2 is SQIVND (reference sequence). The CDR3 loop spans 14 amino acids. V lost 4 bases, J lost 2 bases, and 10 bases lay in between. CDR3 sequence: CASSKAGPTDTQYF. The DNA of the CDR3 is TGTGCCAGTAGTAAGGCGGGACCCACAGATACGCAGTATTTT.

The rearrangement links TRBV29-1 to TRBJ1-2; 9 bases are shared with TRBD1. CDR3 length: 18 amino acids. In germline, CDR1 is SQVTM, CDR2 ANQGSEA. Trimming removed 4 bases from V and 0 bases from J; junction bases left unmatched: 15. CDR3 coding DNA: TGCAGCGTTGCTCTCCCGGGACAGGGAATACGGGCTAACTATGGCTACACCTTC. This codes for CSVALPGQGIRANYGYTF.